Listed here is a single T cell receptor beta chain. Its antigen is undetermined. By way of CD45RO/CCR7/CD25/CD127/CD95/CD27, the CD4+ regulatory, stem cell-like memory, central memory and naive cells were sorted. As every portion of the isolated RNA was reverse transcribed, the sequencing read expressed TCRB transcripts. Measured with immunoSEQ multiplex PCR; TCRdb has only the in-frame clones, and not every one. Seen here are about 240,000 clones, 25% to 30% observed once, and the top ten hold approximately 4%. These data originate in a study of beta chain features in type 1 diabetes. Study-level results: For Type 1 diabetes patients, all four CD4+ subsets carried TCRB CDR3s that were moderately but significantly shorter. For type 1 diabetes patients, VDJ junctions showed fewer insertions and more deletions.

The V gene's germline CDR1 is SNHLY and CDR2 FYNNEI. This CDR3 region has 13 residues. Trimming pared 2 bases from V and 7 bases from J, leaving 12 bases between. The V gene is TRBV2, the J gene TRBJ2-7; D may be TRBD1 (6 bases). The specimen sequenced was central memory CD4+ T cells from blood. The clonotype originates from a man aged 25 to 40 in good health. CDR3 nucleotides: TGTGCCAGCAGTGAATGGGGGCCCGGGGAGCAGTACTTC. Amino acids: CASSEWGPGEQYF.